This T cell receptor beta chain was identified in a study of cytomegalovirus exposure and HLA in healthy donors. Nominally healthy donors were sampled, though unrecorded immune exposures were likely. Study-level findings and limits: TCR association rates varied by HLA locus in a later analysis, with DRB1 highest and HLA-C lowest. Roughly uniform sequencing depth across donors was assumed, possibly incorrectly. The study put 150 to 200 TCR beta chains on its list as cytomegalovirus-associated.

Regarding this clone: The target antigen is unknown.

Primers included in the PCR were 60 Vbeta and 13 Jbeta primers. Sequencing used immunoSEQ multiplex PCR; TCRdb keeps in-frame clones, though not all of them. The sample records about 250,000 clones, about 75% being singletons. Germline V CDR1 and CDR2: LNHDA, SQIVND (reference sequence). V gave up 1 base and J gave up 3 bases; unmatched junction bases: 8. This CDR3 spans 16 amino acids. The receptor was isolated from a female donor in good health and CMV-seronegative. This chain joins TRBV19 and TRBJ2-7; 8 bases line up with TRBD1. Sequenced: PBMCs. CDR3 nucleotides: TGTGCCAGTAGTATAGGACTGGGACAGGCAAGCTACGAGCAGTACTTC. Residues: CASSIGLGQASYEQYF.